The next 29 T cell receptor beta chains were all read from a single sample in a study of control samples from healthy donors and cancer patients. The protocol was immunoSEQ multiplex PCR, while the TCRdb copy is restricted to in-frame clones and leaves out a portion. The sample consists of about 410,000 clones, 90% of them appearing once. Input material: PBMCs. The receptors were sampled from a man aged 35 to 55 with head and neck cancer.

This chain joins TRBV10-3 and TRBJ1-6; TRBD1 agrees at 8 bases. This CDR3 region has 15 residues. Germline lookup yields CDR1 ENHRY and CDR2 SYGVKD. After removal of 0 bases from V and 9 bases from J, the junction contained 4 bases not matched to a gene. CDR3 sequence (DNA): TGTGCCATCAGTGAGTCAGGACAGGGTAGTTCACCCCTCCACTTT. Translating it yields CAISESGQGSSPLHF.

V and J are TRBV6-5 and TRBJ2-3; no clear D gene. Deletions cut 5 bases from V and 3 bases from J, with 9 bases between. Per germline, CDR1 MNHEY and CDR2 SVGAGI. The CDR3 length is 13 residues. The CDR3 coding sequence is TGTGCCAGCAGTACACAAGAGACAGATACGCAGTATTTT. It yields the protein CASSTQETDTQYF.

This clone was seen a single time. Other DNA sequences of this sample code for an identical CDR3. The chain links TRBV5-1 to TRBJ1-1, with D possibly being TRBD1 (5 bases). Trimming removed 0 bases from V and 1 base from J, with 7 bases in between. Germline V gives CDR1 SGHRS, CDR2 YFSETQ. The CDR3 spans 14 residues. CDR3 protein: CASSLVGTNTEAFF. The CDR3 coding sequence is TGCGCCAGCAGCTTGGTGGGGACGAACACTGAAGCTTTCTTT.

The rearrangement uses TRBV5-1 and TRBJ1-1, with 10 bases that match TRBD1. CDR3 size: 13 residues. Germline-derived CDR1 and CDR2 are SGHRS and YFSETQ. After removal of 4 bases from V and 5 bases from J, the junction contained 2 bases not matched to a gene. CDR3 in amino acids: CASSPGQGTEAFF. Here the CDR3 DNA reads TGCGCCAGCAGCCCGGGACAGGGGACTGAAGCTTTCTTT.

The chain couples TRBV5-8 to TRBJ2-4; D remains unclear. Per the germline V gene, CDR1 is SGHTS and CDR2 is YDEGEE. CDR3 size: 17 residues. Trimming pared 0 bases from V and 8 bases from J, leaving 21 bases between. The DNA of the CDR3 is TGTGCCAGCAGCTTGGTAGAATCCCGATCTTTTATACACATTCAGTACTTC. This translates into CASSLVESRSFIHIQYF.

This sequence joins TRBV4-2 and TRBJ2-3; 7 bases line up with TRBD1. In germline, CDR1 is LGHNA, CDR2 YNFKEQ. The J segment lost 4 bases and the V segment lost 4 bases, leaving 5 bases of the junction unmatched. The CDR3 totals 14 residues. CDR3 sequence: CASSLRQGSDTQYF. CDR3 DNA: TGTGCCAGCAGCCTTCGACAGGGCTCAGATACGCAGTATTTT.

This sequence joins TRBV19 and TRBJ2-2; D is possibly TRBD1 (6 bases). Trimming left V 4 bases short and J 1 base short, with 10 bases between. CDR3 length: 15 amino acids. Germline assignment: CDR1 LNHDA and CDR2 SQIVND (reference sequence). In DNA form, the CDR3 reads TGTGCCAGTAGTACCTCAGGGGAGAACACCGGGGAGCTGTTTTTT. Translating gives CASSTSGENTGELFF.

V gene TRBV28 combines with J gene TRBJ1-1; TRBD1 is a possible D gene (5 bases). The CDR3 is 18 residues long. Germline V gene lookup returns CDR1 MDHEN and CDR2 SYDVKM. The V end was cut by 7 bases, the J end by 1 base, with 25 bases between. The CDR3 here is CASNSWGKLDSQNTEAFF. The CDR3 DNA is TGTGCCAGCAACAGTTGGGGAAAACTTGACAGTCAGAACACTGAAGCTTTCTTT.

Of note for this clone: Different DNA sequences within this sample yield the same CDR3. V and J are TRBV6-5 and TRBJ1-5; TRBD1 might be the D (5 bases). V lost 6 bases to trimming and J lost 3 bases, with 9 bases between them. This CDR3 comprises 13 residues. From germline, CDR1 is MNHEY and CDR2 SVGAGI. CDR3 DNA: TGTGCCAGCAGCAGAGGGGACAATCAGCCCCAGCATTTT. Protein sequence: CASSRGDNQPQHF.

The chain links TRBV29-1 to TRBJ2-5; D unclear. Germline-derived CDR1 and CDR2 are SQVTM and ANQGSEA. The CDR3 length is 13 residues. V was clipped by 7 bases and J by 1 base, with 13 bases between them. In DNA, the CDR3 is TGCAGCGCCCACCCCCCTAGCCAAGAGACCCAGTACTTC. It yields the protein CSAHPPSQETQYF.

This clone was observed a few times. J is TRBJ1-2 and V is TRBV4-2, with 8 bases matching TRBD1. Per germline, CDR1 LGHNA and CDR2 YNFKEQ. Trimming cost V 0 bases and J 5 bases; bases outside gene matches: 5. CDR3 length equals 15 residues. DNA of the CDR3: TGTGCCAGCAGCCAAGATCCGGACAGGGCGTATGGCTACACCTTC. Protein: CASSQDPDRAYGYTF.

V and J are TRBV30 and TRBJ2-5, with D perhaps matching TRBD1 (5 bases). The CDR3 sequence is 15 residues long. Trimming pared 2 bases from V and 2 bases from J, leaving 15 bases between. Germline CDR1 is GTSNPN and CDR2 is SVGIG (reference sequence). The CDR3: CAWSPPRALQETQYF. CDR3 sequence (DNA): TGTGCCTGGAGTCCCCCCAGGGCCTTGCAAGAGACCCAGTACTTC.

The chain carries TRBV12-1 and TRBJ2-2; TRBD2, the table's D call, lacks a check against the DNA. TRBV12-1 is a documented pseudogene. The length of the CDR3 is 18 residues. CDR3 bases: TGTGCCAGCAGCTTTGAAGGCGCGGGGAGGTGTAACACCGGGGAGCTGTTTTTT. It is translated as CASSFEGAGRCNTGELFF.

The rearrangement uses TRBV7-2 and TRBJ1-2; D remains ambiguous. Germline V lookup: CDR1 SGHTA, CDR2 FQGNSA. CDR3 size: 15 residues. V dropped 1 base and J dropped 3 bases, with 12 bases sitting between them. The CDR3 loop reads CASSLGAGSDYGYTF. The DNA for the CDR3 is TGTGCCAGCAGCTTAGGGGCAGGATCAGACTATGGCTACACCTTC.

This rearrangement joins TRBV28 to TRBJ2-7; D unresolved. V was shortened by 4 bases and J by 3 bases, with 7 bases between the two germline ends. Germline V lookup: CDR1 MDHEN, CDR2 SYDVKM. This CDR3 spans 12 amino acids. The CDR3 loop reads CASSYYFYEQYF. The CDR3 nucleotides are TGTGCCAGCAGTTACTATTTCTACGAGCAGTACTTC.

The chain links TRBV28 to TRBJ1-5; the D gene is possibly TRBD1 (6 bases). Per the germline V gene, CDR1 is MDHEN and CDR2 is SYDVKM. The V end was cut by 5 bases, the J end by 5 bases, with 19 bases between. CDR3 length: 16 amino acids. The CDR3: CASSPRGAGKDQPQHF. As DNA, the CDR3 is TGTGCCAGCAGTCCCCGGGGGGCAGGGAAAGATCAGCCCCAGCATTTT.

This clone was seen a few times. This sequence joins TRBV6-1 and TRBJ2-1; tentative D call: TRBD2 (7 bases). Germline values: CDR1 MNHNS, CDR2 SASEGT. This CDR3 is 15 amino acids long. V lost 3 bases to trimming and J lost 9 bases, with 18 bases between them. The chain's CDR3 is CASSDRSRGGAEQFF. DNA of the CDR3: TGTGCCAGCAGTGATCGATCCCGAGGGGGGGCTGAGCAGTTCTTC.

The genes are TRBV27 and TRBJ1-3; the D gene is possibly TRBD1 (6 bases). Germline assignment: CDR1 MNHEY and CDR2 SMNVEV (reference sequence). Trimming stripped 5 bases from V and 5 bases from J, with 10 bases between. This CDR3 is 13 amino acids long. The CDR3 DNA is TGTGCCAGCAGTGGTCAGGGGAGAAACACCATATATTTT. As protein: CASSGQGRNTIYF.

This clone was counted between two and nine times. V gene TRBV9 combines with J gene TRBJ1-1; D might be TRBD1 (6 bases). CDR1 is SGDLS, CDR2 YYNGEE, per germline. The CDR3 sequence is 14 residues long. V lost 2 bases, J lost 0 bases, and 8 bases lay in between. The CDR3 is CASSVQGMNTEAFF. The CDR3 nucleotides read TGTGCCAGCAGCGTTCAGGGGATGAACACTGAAGCTTTCTTT. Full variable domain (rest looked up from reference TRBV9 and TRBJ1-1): DSGVTQTPKHLITATGQRVTLRCSPRSGDLSVYWYQQSLDQGLQFLIQYYNGEERAKGNILERFSAQQFPDLHSELNLSSLELGDSALYFCASSVQGMNTEAFFGQGTRLTVV.

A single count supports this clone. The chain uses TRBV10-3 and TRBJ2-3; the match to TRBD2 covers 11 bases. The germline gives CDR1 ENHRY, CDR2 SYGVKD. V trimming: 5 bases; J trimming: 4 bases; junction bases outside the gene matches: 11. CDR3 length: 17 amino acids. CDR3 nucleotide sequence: TGTGCCATCAGTACGGGACTAGCGGTAGGCGGAGCAGATACGCAGTATTTT. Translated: CAISTGLAVGGADTQYF.

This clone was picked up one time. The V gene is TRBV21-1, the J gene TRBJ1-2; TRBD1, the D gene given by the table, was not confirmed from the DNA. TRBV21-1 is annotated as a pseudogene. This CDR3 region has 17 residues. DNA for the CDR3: TGTGCCAGCAGCAAAGAAACAGGGCGCAAGGACCACTATGGCTACACCTTC. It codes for CASSKETGRKDHYGYTF.

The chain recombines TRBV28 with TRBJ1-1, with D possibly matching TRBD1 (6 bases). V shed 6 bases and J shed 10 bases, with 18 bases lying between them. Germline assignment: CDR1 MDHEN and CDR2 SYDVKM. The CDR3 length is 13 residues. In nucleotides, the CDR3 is TGTGCCAGCAGCCAACCCGGGCAGGGGCTAGCTTTCTTT. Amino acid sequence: CASSQPGQGLAFF.

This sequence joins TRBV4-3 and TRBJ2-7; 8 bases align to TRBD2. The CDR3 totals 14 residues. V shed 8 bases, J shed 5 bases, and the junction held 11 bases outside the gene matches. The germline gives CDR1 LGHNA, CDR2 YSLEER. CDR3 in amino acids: CASPLSSGGDEQYF. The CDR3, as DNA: TGCGCCAGCCCCCTATCATCGGGAGGGGACGAGCAGTACTTC.

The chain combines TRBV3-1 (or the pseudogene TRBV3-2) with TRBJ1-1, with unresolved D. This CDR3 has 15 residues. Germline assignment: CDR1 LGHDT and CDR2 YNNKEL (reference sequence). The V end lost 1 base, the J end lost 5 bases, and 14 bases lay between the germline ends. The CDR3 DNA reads TGTGCCAGCAGCCAAGCCTGGGGAGGTGGTACTGAAGCTTTCTTT. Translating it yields CASSQAWGGGTEAFF.

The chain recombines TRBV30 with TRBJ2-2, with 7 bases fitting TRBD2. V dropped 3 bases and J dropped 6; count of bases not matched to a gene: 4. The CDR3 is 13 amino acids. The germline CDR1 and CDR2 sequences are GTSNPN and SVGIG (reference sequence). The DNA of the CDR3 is TGTGCCTGGAGCCCAGGACTAGCCGGGGAGCTGTTTTTT. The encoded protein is CAWSPGLAGELFF.

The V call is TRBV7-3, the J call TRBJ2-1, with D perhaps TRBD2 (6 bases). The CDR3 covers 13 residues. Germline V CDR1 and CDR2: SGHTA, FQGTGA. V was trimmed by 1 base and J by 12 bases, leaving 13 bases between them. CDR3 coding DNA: TGTGCCAGCAGCTTAAGTGTGGGGGGTACGCAGTTCTTC. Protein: CASSLSVGGTQFF.

The CDR3 DNA sequence: TGCAGCGTTGTATCGATAGCGGATAAGTACTCCTACAATGAGCAGTTCTTC. Its protein product is CSVVSIADKYSYNEQFF. The V gene is TRBV29-1, the J gene TRBJ2-1, with D possibly matching TRBD2 (6 bases). This CDR3 region has 17 residues. V lost 4 bases to trimming and J lost 0 bases, with 19 bases between them. Germline V gene data show CDR1 as SQVTM and CDR2 as ANQGSEA.

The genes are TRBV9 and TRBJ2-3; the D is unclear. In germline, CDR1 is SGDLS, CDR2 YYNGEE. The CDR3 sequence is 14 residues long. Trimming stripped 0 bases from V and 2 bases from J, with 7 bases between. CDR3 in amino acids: CASSVEVNTDTQYF. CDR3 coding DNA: TGTGCCAGCAGCGTAGAGGTAAACACAGATACGCAGTATTTT.

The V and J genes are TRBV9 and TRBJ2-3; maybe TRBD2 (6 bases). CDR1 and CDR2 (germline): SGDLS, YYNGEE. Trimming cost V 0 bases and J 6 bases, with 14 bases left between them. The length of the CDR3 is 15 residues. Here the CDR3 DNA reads TGTGCCAGCAGCGTAGGTGGGACTCGTGGTGATACGCAGTATTTT. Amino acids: CASSVGGTRGDTQYF.